Below, 23 T cell receptor beta chains from the same sample are listed, as sequenced in a study of cytomegalovirus exposure and HLA in healthy donors. The PCR used 60 Vbeta and 13 Jbeta primers. Clones were sequenced by immunoSEQ multiplex PCR, and TCRdb holds only the in-frame ones, with some missing. The repertoire holds some 80,000 clones, with 62% as singletons. Specimen: PBMCs. These TCRs come from a male donor in good health and CMV-seropositive.

The chain uses TRBV28 and TRBJ2-1, with TRBD1 matching 8 bases. The CDR3 covers 16 residues. Germline V lookup: CDR1 MDHEN, CDR2 SYDVKM. V dropped 4 bases and J dropped 8; count of bases not matched to a gene: 13. CDR3 protein: CASSSARSKTGDEQFF. CDR3 coding DNA: TGTGCCAGCAGTTCCGCCCGATCAAAGACAGGGGATGAGCAGTTCTTC.

The chain recombines TRBV11-3 with TRBJ1-1; 8 bases match TRBD1. V lost 5 bases, J lost 1 base, and 3 bases stayed unmatched. The CDR3 has 14 amino acids. The germline CDR1 and CDR2 sequences are SGHNT and YENEEA. As DNA, the CDR3 is TGTGCCAGCAGCATCGGGACAGGGAACACTGAAGCTTTCTTT. Translation gives CASSIGTGNTEAFF.

This chain connects TRBV21-1 to TRBJ1-5; the table's D call, TRBD1, has no DNA check behind it. TRBV21-1 is a recognized pseudogene. The CDR3 covers 14 residues. CDR3 in amino acids: CASSTGTGKQPQHF. The CDR3 nucleotides are TGTGCCAGCAGTACGGGGACAGGGAAACAGCCCCAGCATTTT.

In DNA, the CDR3 is TGTGCCAGCAGCGTAGGGTCCAGCTCTGGGGCCAACGTCCTGACTTTC. Translated: CASSVGSSSGANVLTF. This sequence joins TRBV9 and TRBJ2-6; D not resolved. Germline CDR1 SGDLS, CDR2 YYNGEE. The V gene lost 0 bases and the J gene lost 0 bases, with 7 bases spanning the gap. The CDR3 contains 16 residues.

The genes are TRBV15 and TRBJ2-3; 11 bases line up with TRBD1. V was pared by 3 bases and J by 3 bases, with 2 bases of the junction left unmatched. The V gene's germline CDR1 is LNHNV and CDR2 YYDKDF (reference sequence). This CDR3 region has 15 residues. In DNA form, the CDR3 reads TGTGCCACCAGCAGCGGGACAGGGGGGACAGATACGCAGTATTTT. The encoded protein is CATSSGTGGTDTQYF.

CDR3 nucleotides: TGTGCCAGCAGTTCGGTTGGGACAGGGGTGTTGGACGAGCAGTACTTC. This encodes CASSSVGTGVLDEQYF. V and J are TRBV28 and TRBJ2-7; 10 bases are a match to TRBD1. Germline V gene lookup returns CDR1 MDHEN and CDR2 SYDVKM. Trimming took 4 bases from V and 5 from J; bases not matched to a gene: 11. CDR3 length: 16 amino acids. Full variable domain (rest looked up from reference TRBV28 and TRBJ2-7): DVKVTQSSRYLVKRTGEKVFLECVQDMDHENMFWYRQDPGLGLRLIYFSYDVKMKEKGDIPEGYSVSREKKERFSLILESASTNQTSMYLCASSSVGTGVLDEQYFGPGTRLTVT.

This chain uses TRBV5-5 with TRBJ2-2; a weak D match, TRBD1 (6 bases). Germline values: CDR1 SGHKS, CDR2 YYEKEE (reference sequence). The length of the CDR3 is 15 residues. Trimming cost V 1 base and J 1 base, with 8 bases left between them. The CDR3 reads CASSLPQGNTGELFF. The DNA for the CDR3 is TGTGCCAGCAGCTTGCCACAGGGGAACACCGGGGAGCTGTTTTTT.

The V gene is TRBV5-1, the J gene TRBJ2-3, with 14 bases aligning to TRBD2. The V gene's germline CDR1 is SGHRS and CDR2 YFSETQ. V was pared by 5 bases and J by 3 bases, with 8 bases of the junction left unmatched. The CDR3 contains 17 residues. In DNA, the CDR3 is TGCGCCAGCAGTCCAGGGACTAGCGGGGGACTAACAGATACGCAGTATTTT. Amino acid sequence: CASSPGTSGGLTDTQYF.

The chain joins TRBV5-1 to TRBJ1-6, with D unclear. The germline V gene encodes CDR1 SGHRS and CDR2 YFSETQ. Trimming left V 4 bases short and J 8 bases short, with 16 bases between. The CDR3 contains 15 residues. Written as DNA, the CDR3 is TGCGCCAGCAGCCCCCGCGCGGGTACGGATTCACCCCTCCACTTT. Residues: CASSPRAGTDSPLHF.

The count of this clone is one. The genes are TRBV14 and TRBJ2-2; no clear D gene. The CDR3 totals 13 residues. V lost 1 base to trimming and J lost 3 bases, with 3 bases between them. Germline loops: CDR1 SGHDN, CDR2 FVKESK. DNA of the CDR3: TGTGCCAGCAGCCAAGCCGACACCGGGGAGCTGTTTTTT. The encoded protein is CASSQADTGELFF.

J is TRBJ2-5 and V is TRBV6-1; the D gene is possibly TRBD2 (7 bases). The CDR3 consists of 17 residues. The V gene lost 0 bases and the J gene lost 4 bases, with 18 bases spanning the gap. Per germline, CDR1 MNHNS and CDR2 SASEGT. Here the CDR3 DNA reads TGTGCCAGCAGTGAAGCGGGGGGGGGCCTCTTTGCAGAGACCCAGTACTTC. It translates to CASSEAGGGLFAETQYF.

The chain uses TRBV30 and TRBJ2-5; D is ambiguous. CDR1 GTSNPN and CDR2 SVGIG come from the germline V gene (reference sequence). The CDR3 contains 11 residues. V lost 4 bases and J 3 bases, leaving 6 bases between the germline ends. CDR3 DNA: TGTGCCTGGAACTTAAAAGAGACCCAGTACTTC. It encodes CAWNLKETQYF.

The chain links TRBV5-6 to TRBJ2-5; TRBD1 matches 9 bases. Losses at the gene ends were 4 bases for V and 2 bases for J; bases not matched to a gene: 12. The CDR3 sequence is 17 residues long. The germline gives CDR1 SGHDT, CDR2 YYEEEE. This CDR3 reads CASSLDPEDRGQETQYF. CDR3 nucleotides: TGTGCCAGCAGCCTTGACCCGGAGGACAGGGGTCAAGAGACCCAGTACTTC.

The genes are TRBV13 and TRBJ1-4, with D unclear. The V gene's germline CDR1 is PRHDT and CDR2 FYEKMQ (reference sequence). The CDR3 length is 13 residues. Trimming removed 2 bases at V and 8 bases at J, with 9 bases between. DNA of the CDR3: TGTGCCAGCAGCTTAAGAGGGCGGGAAAAACTGTTTTTT. Its translation: CASSLRGREKLFF.

This clone came up once. The chain is built from TRBV18 and TRBJ1-1, with a weak D call TRBD1 (5 bases). The germline V gene encodes CDR1 KGHSH and CDR2 LQKENI. The CDR3 sequence is 13 residues long. V dropped 2 bases and J dropped 4 bases, with 8 bases sitting between them. Here the CDR3 DNA reads TGTGCCAGCTCACCAACGGGACTCACTGAAGCTTTCTTT. Protein sequence: CASSPTGLTEAFF.

V gene TRBV28 combines with J gene TRBJ1-5; 8 nucleotides match TRBD1. The CDR3 sequence is 14 residues long. Trimming cost V 4 bases and J 3 bases; bases outside gene matches: 2. Looked up from germline, CDR1 is MDHEN and CDR2 is SYDVKM. CDR3 bases: TGTGCCAGCAGTTACAGGGGGTTCAATCAGCCCCAGCATTTT. It encodes CASSYRGFNQPQHF.

The chain joins TRBV30 to TRBJ2-5; maybe TRBD2 (5 bases). This CDR3 comprises 13 residues. V was pared by 0 bases and J by 3 bases, with 8 bases between. Per the germline V gene, CDR1 is GTSNPN and CDR2 is SVGIG (reference sequence). DNA of the CDR3: TGTGCCTGGAGTGTAGGGAGAGAAGAGACCCAGTACTTC. It yields the protein CAWSVGREETQYF. The whole variable domain, remainder taken from reference TRBV30 and TRBJ2-5, is SQTIHQWPATLVQPVGSPLSLECTVEGTSNPNLYWYRQAAGRGLQLLFYSVGIGQISSEVPQNLSASRPQDRQFILSSKKLLLSDSGFYLCAWSVGREETQYFGPGTRLLVL.

V and J are TRBV19 and TRBJ1-6, with D possibly TRBD1 on 6 matching bases. CDR1 and CDR2 from the germline V gene are LNHDA and SQIVND (reference sequence). This CDR3 contains 13 residues. Trimming removed 6 bases at V and 10 bases at J, with 13 bases between. CDR3 region: CASRGAGDSPLHF. The CDR3, as DNA: TGTGCCAGTAGGGGGGCAGGGGACTCACCCCTCCACTTT. The full variable domain, rest sourced from reference TRBV19 and TRBJ1-6, is DGGITQSPKYLFRKEGQNVTLSCEQNLNHDAMYWYRQDPGQGLRLIYYSQIVNDFQKGDIAEGYSVSREKKESFPLTVTSAQKNPTAFYLCASRGAGDSPLHFGNGTRLTVT.

The rearrangement links TRBV4-3 to TRBJ2-3, with 12 bases identical to TRBD2. Germline V lookup: CDR1 LGHNA, CDR2 YSLEER. The CDR3 contains 16 residues. V trimming: 1 base; J trimming: 4 bases; junction bases outside the gene matches: 3. The CDR3, as DNA: TGCGCCAGCAGCCAAGGGACTAGCGGGATGGCAGATACGCAGTATTTT. Translated: CASSQGTSGMADTQYF.

This chain connects TRBV6-6 to TRBJ1-6; TRBD1 aligns across 7 bases. This CDR3 spans 15 amino acids. The germline V gene has CDR1 MNHNY and CDR2 SVGAGI (reference sequence). The junction had 3 bases not matched to a gene; V was cut back by 0 bases and J by 7 bases. The DNA for the CDR3 is TGTGCCAGCAGTTACTCCACAGGGGAAAATTCACCCCTCCACTTT. Translated, it gives CASSYSTGENSPLHF.

The rearrangement joins TRBV7-6 to TRBJ1-4, with D possibly TRBD1 on 5 matching bases. V lost 4 bases and J 10 bases, leaving 16 bases between the germline ends. Germline V CDR1 and CDR2: SGHVS, FNYEAQ. The CDR3 spans 14 residues. CDR3 sequence: CASSSPGVTTKLFF. The CDR3 bases are TGTGCCAGCAGCTCCCCGGGGGTGACGACAAAACTGTTTTTT. Supplemented by reference TRBV7-6 and TRBJ1-4, the full variable domain reads GAGVSQSPRYKVTKRGQDVALRCDPISGHVSLYWYRQALGQGPEFLTYFNYEAQQDKSGLPNDRFSAERPEGSISTLTIQRTEQRDSAMYRCASSSPGVTTKLFFGSGTQLSVL.

The chain has TRBV5-1 and TRBJ2-3; a possible D gene is TRBD1 (5 bases). This CDR3 has 16 amino acids. CDR1 is SGHRS, CDR2 YFSETQ, per germline. V lost 0 bases, J lost 2 bases, and 13 bases lay in between. The DNA for the CDR3 is TGCGCCAGCAGCTTGGTGCGCAGGGTGATCACAGATACGCAGTATTTT. This codes for CASSLVRRVITDTQYF.

CDR3 loop: CASSLTGQDTQYF. The CDR3 DNA sequence: TGTGCCAGCAGCCTTACAGGGCAAGATACGCAGTATTTT. This sequence joins TRBV7-3 and TRBJ2-3; D is possibly TRBD1 (6 bases). V was clipped by 5 bases and J by 5 bases, with 11 bases between them. This CDR3 contains 13 residues. Germline loops: CDR1 SGHTA, CDR2 FQGTGA.